This TCR beta chain was sequenced in a study of shared clonotypes between healthy human individuals. The CDR3 extends over 18 amino acids. Trimming at V came to 4 bases and at J to 1 base, leaving 9 bases not matched to a gene. Germline V lookup: CDR1 MDHEN, CDR2 SYDVKM. Positive CCR7 selection of CD45RO-negative cells yielded the naive CD8 cells, and terminally differentiated effector memory CD45RA+ cells were excluded. Libraries were prepared by immunoSEQ multiplex PCR; TCRdb keeps only in-frame clonotypes and omits some of them. The sample lists some 2 million clones; about 95% were seen once. The clonotype originates from a man aged 18 to 29 in good health. This rearrangement joins TRBV28 to TRBJ2-4; 11 nucleotides match TRBD2. Material for sequencing was naive CD8+ T cells sorted from blood. CDR3 in amino acids: CASSSLELAGAAKNIQYF. The DNA of the CDR3 is TGTGCCAGCAGTTCCCTAGAACTAGCGGGGGCGGCCAAAAACATTCAGTACTTC. The full variable domain, with the rest looked up from reference TRBV28 and TRBJ2-4, is DVKVTQSSRYLVKRTGEKVFLECVQDMDHENMFWYRQDPGLGLRLIYFSYDVKMKEKGDIPEGYSVSREKKERFSLILESASTNQTSMYLCASSSLELAGAAKNIQYFGAGTRLSVL.